This TCR beta chain was found in a study of cytotoxic CD8 clonotypes in ibrutinib-treated CLL. CDR1 is SGHNT and CDR2 is YYREEE in the germline V gene (reference sequence). V was shortened by 4 bases and J by 0 bases, with 11 bases between the two germline ends. The CDR3 is made up of 14 amino acids. Data came from immunoSEQ multiplex PCR; TCRdb stores just in-frame clones and leaves some out. The data show 20,000 to 30,000 clones, 70% to 75% seen once. This rearrangement joins TRBV5-4 to TRBJ2-7; D is possibly TRBD2 (7 bases). The source material was PBMCs, sampled after 12 months of ibrutinib treatment. This receptor was taken from a human donor with chronic lymphocytic leukemia. This CDR3 is CASSPGGSSYEQYF. Here the CDR3 DNA reads TGTGCCAGCAGCCCGGGGGGCAGCTCCTACGAGCAGTACTTC.